The clone carrying this T cell receptor (beta chain) has just one count. Only in-frame clones appear in the TCRdb table, and some are missing; sequencing was by immunoSEQ multiplex PCR. The table lists roughly 120,000 clones, 88% of them singletons, with 1.5% to 2% in the top ten. These data are taken from a study of T cell responses to AZD1222 COVID-19 vaccine. CDR1 and CDR2 (germline): DFQATT, SNEGSKA (reference sequence). This CDR3 contains 13 residues. V lost 3 bases to trimming and J lost 1 base, with 8 bases between them. The source is an adult in good health. The genes are TRBV20-1 and TRBJ2-3; D gene ambiguous. The sequenced sample was peripheral blood, obtained on day 0 of AZD1222 vaccination. The CDR3 is CSASAGRTDTQYF. CDR3 nucleotide sequence: TGCAGTGCTAGTGCCGGGCGCACAGATACGCAGTATTTT.